These 30 T cell receptor beta chains were sequenced from one sample in a study of cytomegalovirus exposure and HLA in healthy donors. It was with 60 Vbeta and 13 Jbeta primers that the PCR ran. Data came from immunoSEQ multiplex PCR; TCRdb stores just in-frame clones and leaves some out. In the table there are more than 110,000 clones, more than 70% of which are singletons. Input material: PBMCs. The receptors shown here come from a male donor in good health and CMV-seropositive.

J is TRBJ1-6 and V is TRBV6-5, with D possibly matching TRBD1 (6 bases). This CDR3 comprises 14 residues. Germline assignment: CDR1 MNHEY and CDR2 SVGAGI. The V end lost 6 bases, the J end lost 6 bases, and 12 bases lay between the germline ends. The CDR3 loop is CASSNRVSNSPLHF. The CDR3 DNA is TGTGCCAGCAGCAACAGGGTCTCTAATTCACCCCTCCACTTT.

In this sample, this clone turned up a few times. This rearrangement joins TRBV4-1 to TRBJ2-1; the D gene is possibly TRBD1 (7 bases). V dropped 0 bases and J dropped 4 bases, with 10 bases sitting between them. The CDR3 sequence is 15 residues long. Germline V gives CDR1 MGHRA, CDR2 YSYEKL. The CDR3 sequence: CASSQDRGAYNEQFF. DNA for the CDR3: TGCGCCAGCAGCCAAGACAGGGGGGCGTACAATGAGCAGTTCTTC.

CDR3 nucleotide sequence: TGCGCCAGCAGCCCACGGACTAGCGGAAGGGAGGGCGAGCAGTACTTC. This sequence encodes CASSPRTSGREGEQYF. The chain links TRBV5-1 to TRBJ2-7, with TRBD2 identical over 10 bases. Germline-derived CDR1 and CDR2 are SGHRS and YFSETQ. CDR3 size: 16 residues. V shed 4 bases and J 6 bases; nucleotides not matched to a gene: 13.

This clone was picked up a small number of times. The V gene is TRBV6-5, the J gene TRBJ1-4, with 9 bases fitting TRBD1. Germline V gene data show CDR1 as MNHEY and CDR2 as SVGAGI. This CDR3 spans 14 amino acids. V lost 4 bases and J lost 8; bases outside the gene matches: 5. CDR3 coding DNA: TGTGCCAGCAGTTGGACAGGGGTCGGGGAAAAACTGTTTTTT. Amino acids: CASSWTGVGEKLFF.

This chain connects TRBV29-1 to TRBJ2-3, with D perhaps TRBD1 (6 bases). Trimming took off 3 bases at V and 4 bases at J, with 11 bases between the two ends. This CDR3 comprises 13 residues. Germline V lookup: CDR1 SQVTM, CDR2 ANQGSEA. This chain's CDR3 is CSVEPRGSDTQYF. The CDR3 region has the DNA TGCAGCGTTGAGCCCAGGGGATCAGATACGCAGTATTTT.

The table lists this clone with a count of one. The chain has TRBV2 and TRBJ2-7, with a tentative D call TRBD1 (5 bases). V lost 10 bases and J lost 2, with 12 bases in between. Per germline, CDR1 SNHLY and CDR2 FYNNEI. The CDR3 is 12 residues long. CDR3 amino acids: CATTDTAYEQYF. CDR3 nucleotide sequence: TGTGCCACCACGGACACAGCCTACGAGCAGTACTTC.

This clone was seen a handful of times. J is TRBJ2-7 and V is TRBV7-3, with D perhaps matching TRBD1 (6 bases). Germline CDR1 reads SGHTA; CDR2 reads FQGTGA. The CDR3 covers 15 residues. V was clipped by 5 bases and J by 1 base, with 15 bases between them. The chain's CDR3 is CASSLDQGTSYEQYF. CDR3 bases: TGTGCCAGCAGCCTCGACCAGGGGACGTCCTACGAGCAGTACTTC.

The V gene is TRBV10-3, the J gene TRBJ2-2; 8 positions match TRBD2. The germline gives CDR1 ENHRY, CDR2 SYGVKD. Trimming took 2 bases from V and 3 from J; bases not matched to a gene: 8. CDR3 length: 17 residues. The CDR3 here is CAISEAGGGYDTGELFF. The CDR3 coding sequence is TGTGCCATCAGTGAGGCTGGCGGGGGGTACGACACCGGGGAGCTGTTTTTT.

The V gene is TRBV11-2, the J gene TRBJ2-3, with a tentative D call TRBD2 (5 bases). CDR1 and CDR2 from the germline V gene are SGHAT and FQNNGV. The CDR3 has 14 residues. Trimming cost V 6 bases and J 4 bases, with 14 bases left between them. CDR3 DNA sequence: TGTGCCAGCAGGCTTAGGAGGTCGGCAGATACGCAGTATTTT. This encodes CASRLRRSADTQYF.

V and J are TRBV30 and TRBJ1-1, with 7 bases fitting TRBD1. The germline gives CDR1 GTSNPN, CDR2 SVGIG (reference sequence). The CDR3 is 14 amino acids. J was trimmed by 4 bases and V by 0 bases; bases with no gene match: 5. For the CDR3, the DNA is TGTGCCTGGAGTGTAACAGGGGTGGGCACTGAAGCTTTCTTT. Protein: CAWSVTGVGTEAFF.

The chain recombines TRBV27 with TRBJ1-2; TRBD1 matches 9 bases. After removal of 6 bases from V and 7 bases from J, the junction contained 15 bases not matched to a gene. The CDR3 spans 16 residues. Germline CDR1 is MNHEY and CDR2 is SMNVEV (reference sequence). The CDR3 spells CASSPRDRAEKVGYTF. The CDR3 nucleotides are TGTGCCAGCAGCCCTAGGGACAGGGCAGAAAAAGTTGGCTACACCTTC.

This chain uses TRBV2 with TRBJ2-3, with unresolved D. The J call could be wrong; TRBJ2-1 is a better fit for the DNA end. Looked up from germline, CDR1 is SNHLY and CDR2 is FYNNEI. The CDR3 has 19 residues. CDR3 loop: CASSELRGRLLGSYNEQFF. The CDR3 region has the DNA TGTGCCAGCAGTGAACTCCGTGGCAGGCTGTTAGGTTCCTACAATGAGCAGTTCTTC.

The count of this clone is one. The J gene is TRBJ2-7, the V gene TRBV7-2; weak D call: TRBD2 (7 bases). Trimming removed 1 base at V and 6 bases at J, with 28 bases between. This CDR3 contains 19 residues. The germline CDR1 and CDR2 sequences are SGHTA and FQGNSA. CDR3 bases: TGTGCCAGCAGCTTAGGCTGGGGGGCGGGAGACTGGGGGAGTGGCGAGCAGTACTTC. Its translation: CASSLGWGAGDWGSGEQYF.

This chain connects TRBV9 to TRBJ1-5; D possibly corresponds to TRBD1 (6 bases). The germline V gene encodes CDR1 SGDLS and CDR2 YYNGEE. This CDR3 region has 14 residues. V was shortened by 3 bases and J by 4 bases, with 11 bases between the two germline ends. This CDR3 reads CASSEGGGNQPQHF. The CDR3 DNA reads TGTGCCAGCAGCGAGGGGGGGGGAAATCAGCCCCAGCATTTT.

The chain links TRBV27 to TRBJ2-7; the match to TRBD1 covers 7 bases. The CDR3 runs to 14 residues. Germline lookup yields CDR1 MNHEY and CDR2 SMNVEV (reference sequence). Trimming at V came to 9 bases and at J to 1 base, leaving 9 bases not matched to a gene. The CDR3, as DNA: TGTGCCAGGAGCCCCTCGGACAGGTCCTACGAGCAGTACTTC. Protein: CARSPSDRSYEQYF.

The chain combines TRBV6-4 with TRBJ2-3; 8 bases fit TRBD2. The CDR3 contains 15 residues. V gave up 3 bases and J gave up 0 bases; unmatched junction bases: 2. Per germline, CDR1 MRHNA and CDR2 SNTAGT. CDR3 coding DNA: TGTGCCAGCAGTGAATCTAGCGGGAGCACAGATACGCAGTATTTT. It codes for CASSESSGSTDTQYF.

The CDR3: CASSLAGTSGETQYF. The CDR3 nucleotides are TGCGCCAGCAGCTTGGCCGGGACTAGCGGGGAGACCCAGTACTTC. The rearrangement uses TRBV5-1 and TRBJ2-5, with 12 bases matching TRBD2. CDR3 length: 15 amino acids. Germline V gene sequence: CDR1 SGHRS, CDR2 YFSETQ. V was clipped by 0 bases and J by 5 bases; unmatched bases: 2.

The V call is TRBV4-3, the J call TRBJ2-3; D is perhaps TRBD2 (6 bases). The V end lost 4 bases, the J end lost 0 bases, and 11 bases lay between the germline ends. The CDR3 consists of 15 residues. The germline gives CDR1 LGHNA, CDR2 YSLEER. CDR3 nucleotide sequence: TGCGCCAGCAGCCCAGCGGGCTCTAGCACAGATACGCAGTATTTT. It is translated as CASSPAGSSTDTQYF.

CDR3 DNA: TGTGCCAGCAGTTACTCGCGCGGGGTTCCCTACGAGCAGTACTTC. It specifies CASSYSRGVPYEQYF. The chain is built from TRBV6-5 and TRBJ2-7, with D possibly being TRBD2 (6 bases). The CDR3 has 15 amino acids. Trimming stripped 0 bases from V and 2 bases from J, with 11 bases between. The germline gives CDR1 MNHEY, CDR2 SVGAGI.

The chain has TRBV9 and TRBJ2-1, with 11 nucleotides matching TRBD2. The CDR3 has 16 residues. In germline, CDR1 is SGDLS, CDR2 YYNGEE. V dropped 0 bases and J dropped 8; count of bases not matched to a gene: 7. The CDR3 nucleotides read TGTGCCAGCAGCGTAGAAACTAGCGGGGGATTCGATGAGCAGTTCTTC. This encodes CASSVETSGGFDEQFF.

This clone showed up just a few times. This rearrangement joins TRBV19 to TRBJ2-2, with D hard to call. V shed 7 bases and J shed 6 bases, with 9 bases lying between them. CDR1 and CDR2 from the germline V gene are LNHDA and SQIVND (reference sequence). The CDR3 has 12 residues. DNA of the CDR3: TGTGCCAGTACAGGCCTCTCCGGGGAGCTGTTTTTT. This gives the protein CASTGLSGELFF.

V and J are TRBV4-1 and TRBJ1-2; 7 nucleotides line up with TRBD1. This CDR3 is 15 amino acids long. Germline V gene lookup returns CDR1 MGHRA and CDR2 YSYEKL. J was trimmed by 7 bases and V by 0 bases; bases with no gene match: 8. Here the CDR3 DNA reads TGCGCCAGCAGCCAAGAGACAGACAGGGACCTTGGCTACACCTTC. It encodes CASSQETDRDLGYTF.

This chain links TRBV5-4 with TRBJ2-1; D gene uncertain. V was shortened by 1 base and J by 5 bases, with 16 bases between the two germline ends. Germline V gene data show CDR1 as SGHNT and CDR2 as YYREEE (reference sequence). The CDR3 sequence is 16 residues long. The CDR3 loop reads CASSLWSSRPNNEQFF. The CDR3 region has the DNA TGTGCCAGCAGCTTGTGGAGCAGCCGACCCAACAATGAGCAGTTCTTC.

V usage is TRBV10-3 and J usage is TRBJ1-1; no clear D. The V gene's germline CDR1 is ENHRY and CDR2 SYGVKD. This CDR3 has 16 amino acids. The V end lost 8 bases, the J end lost 6 bases, and 25 bases lay between the germline ends. The CDR3 is CAILDYLSLGRAEAFF. In DNA, the CDR3 is TGTGCCATCCTGGACTACCTAAGTCTCGGTAGGGCTGAAGCTTTCTTT.

The sample holds a few counts of this clone. V gene TRBV28 combines with J gene TRBJ1-6; 9 nucleotides match TRBD1. Germline CDR1 is MDHEN and CDR2 is SYDVKM. Unmatched junction bases numbered 9, after V lost 6 bases and J lost 9 bases. The CDR3 contains 15 residues. The CDR3 loop is CASSAGTGGTSPLHF. CDR3 DNA sequence: TGTGCCAGCAGCGCAGGCACAGGGGGCACTTCACCCCTCCACTTT.

The V and J genes are TRBV5-1 and TRBJ2-1, with 8 nucleotides matching TRBD2. After removal of 0 bases from V and 4 bases from J, the junction contained 6 bases not matched to a gene. This CDR3 spans 16 amino acids. Germline CDR1 reads SGHRS; CDR2 reads YFSETQ. CDR3 DNA sequence: TGCGCCAGCAGCTTGGCCCGGGGGGGGACTTACAATGAGCAGTTCTTC. Amino acids: CASSLARGGTYNEQFF.

The rearrangement links TRBV4-1 to TRBJ1-3; D possibly corresponds to TRBD1 (5 bases). The length of the CDR3 is 14 residues. Per the germline V gene, CDR1 is MGHRA and CDR2 is YSYEKL. Trimming stripped 5 bases from V and 2 bases from J, with 10 bases between. The chain's CDR3 is CASSWQGTGNTIYF. The DNA of the CDR3 is TGCGCCAGCAGCTGGCAGGGAACTGGAAACACCATATATTTT.

The chain is built from TRBV7-2 and TRBJ2-7, with D perhaps TRBD2 (7 bases). V shed 4 bases and J shed 4 bases, with 11 bases lying between them. Germline V gene lookup returns CDR1 SGHTA and CDR2 FQGNSA. The CDR3 loop spans 13 amino acids. In DNA form, the CDR3 reads TGTGCCAGCAGCTCGAGGGGGGGTTACGAGCAGTACTTC. This codes for CASSSRGGYEQYF.

For this clone: One end of the junction does not line up with germline, which may come from a read error. The chain is built from TRBV7-7 and TRBJ2-1; D might be TRBD2 (6 bases). This CDR3 spans 15 amino acids. Germline CDR1 reads SSHAT; CDR2 reads FNYEAQ (reference sequence). The DNA of the CDR3 is TGTGCTAGCAGTATGGGGGGTGAGGCCTACAATGAGCAGTTCTTC. Encoded protein: CASSMGGEAYNEQFF.

The gene calls are TRBV5-8 and TRBJ1-2; D remains ambiguous. The CDR3 covers 12 residues. Per the germline V gene, CDR1 is SGHTS and CDR2 is YDEGEE. Trimming cost V 4 bases and J 4 bases, with 8 bases left between them. CDR3 sequence: CASSPDIYGYTF. In DNA, the CDR3 is TGTGCCAGCAGCCCCGACATCTATGGCTACACCTTC.